Presented here are 12 T cell receptor beta chains from one specimen sequenced in a study of blood T cell repertoires in COVID-19 (dated by TCRdb to 2020 to 2021). Library creation used the immunoSEQ multiplex PCR assay. This is the immuneACCESS table as TCRdb keeps it, with only in-frame sequences that have V and J called. A part of the clones is gone; compared with another copy, unresolved V genes explain less than half, and the rest is unexplained. The sample table shows 120,000 or so clones, and roughly four fifths are seen once. Roughly 17% of the sample goes to the ten largest clones. Material for sequencing was peripheral blood. Source of these receptors: a man aged 25-40 years with COVID-19, enrolled during active disease.

This chain links TRBV5-1 with TRBJ2-5; 7 bases agree with TRBD2. With 4 bases clipped from V and 5 bases from J, the junction kept 11 bases outside the gene matches. This CDR3 contains 15 residues. Germline V gene lookup returns CDR1 SGHRS and CDR2 YFSETQ. The CDR3 bases are TGCGCCAGCAGCACGGGACTCGGGGGGATGGAGACCCAGTACTTC. Amino acid sequence: CASSTGLGGMETQYF.

The chain joins TRBV18 to TRBJ2-1; TRBD1 might be the D (6 bases). Trimming stripped 2 bases from V and 2 bases from J, with 7 bases between. Germline lookup yields CDR1 KGHSH and CDR2 LQKENI. The CDR3 is made up of 14 amino acids. CDR3 nucleotide sequence: TGTGCCAGCTCACCAGCAGGGGCCTACAATGAGCAGTTCTTC. It translates to CASSPAGAYNEQFF.

The rearrangement uses TRBV11-3 and TRBJ1-1, with D possibly matching TRBD1 (6 bases). The germline V and J ends were trimmed by 3 bases and 4 bases, with 18 bases remaining between them. Germline CDR1 is SGHNT and CDR2 is YENEEA. The CDR3 spans 16 residues. The CDR3 DNA is TGTGCCAGCAGCTTTCTTGGGGGCAGGGGTACCACTGAAGCTTTCTTT. It specifies CASSFLGGRGTTEAFF. The full variable domain, completed using reference TRBV11-3 and TRBJ1-1, is EAGVVQSPRYKIIEKKQPVAFWCNPISGHNTLYWYLQNLGQGPELLIRYENEEAVDDSQLPKDRFSAERLKGVDSTLKIQPAELGDSAVYLCASSFLGGRGTTEAFFGQGTRLTVV.

This chain links TRBV7-9 with TRBJ1-5, with 7 bases fitting TRBD1. The junction had 10 bases not matched to a gene; V was cut back by 5 bases and J by 0 bases. The CDR3 loop spans 17 amino acids. The germline V gene has CDR1 SEHNR and CDR2 FQNEAQ (reference sequence). CDR3 region: CASSLGTAPLSNQPQHF. CDR3 in DNA: TGTGCCAGCAGCCTCGGGACAGCTCCCCTTAGCAATCAGCCCCAGCATTTT.

This clone showed up just once. DNA of the CDR3: TGTGCCATCCCTCGGGTCGGTGGCACAGATACGCAGTATTTT. Translation gives CAIPRVGGTDTQYF. The chain employs TRBV5-4 and TRBJ2-3; D unresolved. The CDR3 has 14 residues. The ends were cut back, 9 bases at V and 1 base at J, with 15 bases in the middle. CDR1 is SGHNT, CDR2 YYREEE, per germline (reference sequence).

This chain joins TRBV2 and TRBJ2-2, with D tentatively TRBD2 (5 bases). This CDR3 is 16 amino acids long. Germline V gives CDR1 SNHLY, CDR2 FYNNEI. Trimming left V 10 bases short and J 2 bases short, with 20 bases between. The CDR3 protein is CATLLDRDYNTGELFF. The CDR3 DNA reads TGTGCCACCCTATTGGACCGAGACTATAACACCGGGGAGCTGTTTTTT. Combining the CDR3 with reference TRBV2 and TRBJ2-2 gives the whole variable domain EPEVTQTPSHQVTQMGQEVILRCVPISNHLYFYWYRQILGQKVEFLVSFYNNEISEKSEIFDDQFSVERPDGSNFTLKIRSTKLEDSAMYFCATLLDRDYNTGELFFGEGSRLTVL.

The chain links TRBV10-3 to TRBJ1-4; D might be TRBD1 (6 bases). The germline gives CDR1 ENHRY, CDR2 SYGVKD. V gave up 2 bases and J gave up 6 bases, with 13 bases separating them. The CDR3 has 15 residues. Here the CDR3 DNA reads TGTGCCATCAGTGAGAAGGGGACACTAGATGAAAAACTGTTTTTT. The encoded protein is CAISEKGTLDEKLFF.

This clone showed up just once. The J gene is TRBJ1-5, the V gene TRBV5-6; D is ambiguous. The CDR3 runs to 16 residues. The germline CDR1 and CDR2 sequences are SGHDT and YYEEEE. Between the trimmed V and J ends, which lost 0 bases and 3 bases, there was a span of 13 bases. The CDR3 region has the DNA TGTGCCAGCAGCTTGGGGTCCAGGCTCGCCAATCAGCCCCAGCATTTT. Amino acid sequence: CASSLGSRLANQPQHF.

This clone was seen more than once but under ten times. The chain uses TRBV5-1 and TRBJ2-1; TRBD2 agrees at 8 bases. CDR1 and CDR2 (germline): SGHRS, YFSETQ. The V segment lost 1 base and the J segment 4 bases; nucleotides outside the gene matches: 4. The CDR3 sequence is 15 residues long. CDR3 loop: CASSLTSGPYNEQFF. The CDR3 nucleotides are TGCGCCAGCAGCTTGACTAGCGGACCGTACAATGAGCAGTTCTTC.

CDR3 in DNA: TGTGCCAGCAGTCGCGGTAGTGACACCGGGGAGCTGTTTTTT. This encodes CASSRGSDTGELFF. V is TRBV7-3 and J is TRBJ2-2; D is unclear. The CDR3 has 14 residues. Trimming left V 6 bases short and J 3 bases short, with 11 bases between. The germline V gene encodes CDR1 SGHTA and CDR2 FQGTGA.

The chain carries TRBV5-6 and TRBJ1-4; D is unclear. Germline V gene data show CDR1 as SGHDT and CDR2 as YYEEEE. V lost 0 bases and J lost 2, with 5 bases in between. This CDR3 is built from 14 residues. CDR3 nucleotides: TGTGCCAGCAGCTTGGCGGGGACTAATGAAAAACTGTTTTTT. This encodes CASSLAGTNEKLFF.

The V gene is TRBV4-1, the J gene TRBJ2-7; possibly TRBD1 for D (5 bases). The CDR3 has 18 residues. The V end lost 2 bases, the J end lost 4 bases, and 24 bases lay between the germline ends. Germline CDR1 is MGHRA and CDR2 is YSYEKL. DNA for the CDR3: TGCGCCAGCAGCCAATATGCCCCCTCACAGGCGACAATGTACGAGCAGTACTTC. This translates into CASSQYAPSQATMYEQYF.